This T cell receptor (beta chain) emerged from a study of blood T cell repertoires in COVID-19. For the study at large: Spain, Italy and the United States supplied samples that represented acute and convalescent COVID-19. Sample material is recorded as cDNA or gDNA derived from T cells, B-cell-depleted T cells, or PBMCs.

As originally analysed: Cell counts per sample came from amplifying reference gene primers. Clones were read by immunoSEQ multiplex PCR, and TCRdb kept only the in-frame ones, dropping some. V and J calls and clone size are those listed in that table; D and trimming were worked out from the DNA. The data hold approximately 140,000 clones, with about four fifths observed a single time. This TCR was sampled from a man in his 70s with acute or convalescent COVID-19. Sequences were obtained from peripheral blood.

CDR3: CASSRTGSAYEQYF. The CDR3 DNA is TGTGCCAGCTCACGGACAGGATCGGCCTACGAGCAGTACTTC. This chain links TRBV18 with TRBJ2-7; 7 bases line up with TRBD1. Trimming at V came to 4 bases and at J to 2 bases, leaving 5 bases not matched to a gene. Germline loops: CDR1 KGHSH, CDR2 LQKENI. The CDR3 contains 14 residues. Full variable domain (outside the CDR3, taken from reference TRBV18 and TRBJ2-7): NAGVMQNPRHLVRRRGQEARLRCSPMKGHSHVYWYRQLPEEGLKFMVYLQKENIIDESGMPKERFSAEFPKEGPSILRIQQVVRGDSAAYFCASSRTGSAYEQYFGPGTRLTVT.